Following are 19 T cell receptor beta chains from one sample sequenced in a study of shared clonotypes between healthy human individuals. The table came from immunoSEQ multiplex PCR; TCRdb's copy has only in-frame clones and leaves some out. The data show fewer than 850,000 clones, 90% seen once. The sample consisted of memory CD8+ T cells from PBMCs. The subset is: CD45RO+ cells pooled with CCR7-negative TemRA cells. The source of these receptors is a man younger than 35 in good health. Some clones in this sample may be carry-over from other donors' samples.

V usage is TRBV28 and J usage is TRBJ1-5, with D unresolved. Trimming left V 6 bases short and J 3 bases short, with 9 bases between. Germline assignment: CDR1 MDHEN and CDR2 SYDVKM. The CDR3 is 13 residues long. This chain's CDR3 is CASSSRNNQPQHF. Written as DNA, the CDR3 is TGTGCCAGCAGCTCCCGTAACAATCAGCCCCAGCATTTT.

This chain connects TRBV29-1 to TRBJ2-5; the match to TRBD2 covers 11 bases. The end of the DNA fits TRBJ2-7 better, so the J call may be wrong. The germline V gene encodes CDR1 SQVTM and CDR2 ANQGSEA. The CDR3 is 16 residues long. The CDR3 protein is CSVEGLAGGPSTEQYF. The DNA for the CDR3 is TGCAGCGTTGAGGGGTTAGCGGGAGGGCCCAGTACCGAGCAGTACTTC.

The rearrangement links TRBV5-1 to TRBJ2-2; D may be TRBD2 (6 bases). The CDR3 totals 14 residues. Germline V lookup: CDR1 SGHRS, CDR2 YFSETQ. The V and J ends lost 4 bases and 6 bases respectively, with 13 bases between them. Here the CDR3 DNA reads TGCGCCAGCAGCCCCGCGTGGAGGGCCGGGGAGCTGTTTTTT. Translation: CASSPAWRAGELFF.

The chain is built from TRBV28 and TRBJ2-5; 7 nucleotides line up with TRBD2. This CDR3 is 15 amino acids long. Germline V gives CDR1 MDHEN, CDR2 SYDVKM. J gave up 2 bases and V 3 bases, and 6 bases lay outside the gene matches. The CDR3 region is CASSLGGSPQETQYF. In DNA, the CDR3 is TGTGCCAGCAGTTTGGGCGGGAGCCCACAAGAGACCCAGTACTTC.

The chain carries TRBV7-8 and TRBJ2-3, with 7 bases matching TRBD2. The CDR3 contains 16 residues. The V segment lost 5 bases and the J segment 0 bases; nucleotides outside the gene matches: 8. CDR1 and CDR2 (germline): SGHVS, FQNEAQ. For the CDR3, the DNA is TGTGCCAGCAGCCTCGCTAGCGGCTTTAGCACAGATACGCAGTATTTT. Amino acids: CASSLASGFSTDTQYF.

The V and J genes are TRBV4-3 and TRBJ2-3; no clear D gene. V was clipped by 1 base and J by 0 bases, with 8 bases between them. From germline, CDR1 is LGHNA and CDR2 YSLEER. The CDR3 contains 15 residues. CDR3 sequence (DNA): TGCGCCAGCAGCCAAGTGGGTGCAAGCACAGATACGCAGTATTTT. Its protein product is CASSQVGASTDTQYF.

The chain couples TRBV7-8 to TRBJ2-4, with 9 bases that match TRBD1. Germline trimming cut 5 bases from V and 5 bases from J; bases unmatched to any gene: 4. Germline CDR1 reads SGHVS; CDR2 reads FQNEAQ. This CDR3 has 14 residues. The CDR3 sequence is CASSHRTGENIQYF. DNA of the CDR3: TGTGCCAGCAGCCACCGGACAGGGGAAAACATTCAGTACTTC.

A single count supports this clone. The V and J genes are TRBV4-3 and TRBJ2-1, with 10 nucleotides matching TRBD2. Germline CDR1 reads LGHNA; CDR2 reads YSLEER. This CDR3 comprises 18 residues. The V gene end was trimmed by 4 bases and the J gene end by 3 bases; junction bases not matched to a gene: 12. This chain's CDR3 is CASSPGSGRHEYYNEQFF. Written as DNA, the CDR3 is TGCGCCAGCAGCCCAGGTAGCGGGAGGCATGAGTACTACAATGAGCAGTTCTTC.

V and J are TRBV7-6 and TRBJ2-1, with D perhaps matching TRBD1 (5 bases). Trimming took 3 bases from V and 0 from J, leaving 9 bases between them. Germline V gene lookup returns CDR1 SGHVS and CDR2 FNYEAQ. This CDR3 comprises 15 residues. The CDR3 spells CASSLTQGSYNEQFF. The CDR3 nucleotides are TGTGCCAGCAGCTTGACGCAGGGCTCCTACAATGAGCAGTTCTTC.

The gene calls are TRBV4-2 and TRBJ2-7, with a weak D call TRBD2 (6 bases). The CDR3 totals 16 residues. CDR1 is LGHNA, CDR2 YNFKEQ, per germline. V was clipped by 4 bases and J by 2 bases, with 18 bases between them. The CDR3 DNA sequence: TGTGCCAGCAGCCCCACGGGAGCGGATTTAACCTACGAGCAGTACTTC. Its translation: CASSPTGADLTYEQYF.

The chain recombines TRBV28 with TRBJ2-7; the D gene is possibly TRBD1 (6 bases). CDR3 length equals 16 residues. CDR1 is MDHEN and CDR2 is SYDVKM in the germline V gene. Trimming removed 6 bases from V and 0 bases from J, with 18 bases in between. In DNA form, the CDR3 reads TGTGCCAGCAGCCACGAACTCAGGGGCACCTCCTACGAGCAGTACTTC. It yields the protein CASSHELRGTSYEQYF. Combining the CDR3 with reference TRBV28 and TRBJ2-7 gives the whole variable domain DVKVTQSSRYLVKRTGEKVFLECVQDMDHENMFWYRQDPGLGLRLIYFSYDVKMKEKGDIPEGYSVSREKKERFSLILESASTNQTSMYLCASSHELRGTSYEQYFGPGTRLTVT.

The table lists this clone with a count of one. The V and J genes are TRBV14 and TRBJ1-1; D not resolved. Trimming removed 0 bases from V and 3 bases from J, with 11 bases in between. The CDR3 runs to 15 residues. Germline V lookup: CDR1 SGHDN, CDR2 FVKESK. Here the CDR3 DNA reads TGTGCCAGCAGCCAAGATCCTAACCTCCACACTGAAGCTTTCTTT. Its protein is CASSQDPNLHTEAFF.

The CDR3 is CASSSRQGSNYGYTF. The CDR3 region has the DNA TGTGCCAGCAGCAGCAGACAGGGATCCAACTATGGCTACACCTTC. The genes are TRBV7-8 and TRBJ1-2; 7 bases are shared with TRBD1. CDR3 length: 15 amino acids. Per the germline V gene, CDR1 is SGHVS and CDR2 is FQNEAQ. Trimming took 5 bases from V and 2 from J; bases not matched to a gene: 8. Full variable domain (remainder filled in from reference TRBV7-8 and TRBJ1-2): GAGVSQSPRYKVAKRGQDVALRCDPISGHVSLFWYQQALGQGPEFLTYFQNEAQLDKSGLPSDRFFAERPEGSVSTLKIQRTQQEDSAVYLCASSSRQGSNYGYTFGSGTRLTVV.

The chain recombines TRBV27 with TRBJ2-7; 7 bases agree with TRBD1. Germline lookup yields CDR1 MNHEY and CDR2 SMNVEV (reference sequence). The V segment lost 5 bases and the J segment 5 bases; nucleotides outside the gene matches: 15. This CDR3 is built from 16 residues. CDR3 sequence reads: CASSPHGQALGDEQYF. The CDR3 DNA reads TGTGCCAGCAGTCCCCACGGACAGGCGTTGGGGGACGAGCAGTACTTC.

The chain has TRBV15 and TRBJ2-7; 10 bases map to TRBD2. CDR1 and CDR2 (germline): LNHNV, YYDKDF (reference sequence). This CDR3 has 16 amino acids. V lost 3 bases and J lost 3; bases outside the gene matches: 8. The CDR3 sequence: CATSRAPASGGYEQYF. CDR3 sequence (DNA): TGTGCCACCAGCAGGGCCCCAGCTAGCGGGGGCTACGAGCAGTACTTC. Using reference TRBV15 and TRBJ2-7 for the parts outside the CDR3, the full variable domain is DAMVIQNPRYQVTQFGKPVTLSCSQTLNHNVMYWYQQKSSQAPKLLFHYYDKDFNNEADTPDNFQSRRPNTSFCFLDIRSPGLGDTAMYLCATSRAPASGGYEQYFGPGTRLTVT.

This clone was counted many times. The same CDR3 arises from other DNA sequences in this sample as well. The CDR3: CASRLGAETQYF. CDR3 nucleotides: TGTGCCAGCAGACTGGGGGCAGAGACCCAGTACTTC. The V call is TRBV11-2, the J call TRBJ2-5; maybe TRBD1 (6 bases). Germline V gives CDR1 SGHAT, CDR2 FQNNGV. V was shortened by 6 bases and J by 4 bases, with 9 bases between the two germline ends. The CDR3 totals 12 residues.

V is TRBV9 and J is TRBJ2-1, with D hard to call. V dropped 0 bases and J dropped 4 bases, with 8 bases sitting between them. The length of the CDR3 is 14 residues. CDR1 is SGDLS, CDR2 YYNGEE, per germline. The CDR3 sequence: CASSVGALYNEQFF. The CDR3 DNA reads TGTGCCAGCAGCGTAGGGGCGTTATACAATGAGCAGTTCTTC.

This clone was recorded at least ten times. Different DNA sequences within this sample yield the same CDR3. The chain employs TRBV29-1 and TRBJ1-2; 7 nucleotides agree with TRBD1. V trimming: 4 bases; J trimming: 3 bases; junction bases outside the gene matches: 5. CDR3 length equals 13 residues. Germline lookup yields CDR1 SQVTM and CDR2 ANQGSEA. DNA for the CDR3: TGCAGCGTTGGGGACAGACAGTACTATGGCTACACCTTC. Encoded protein: CSVGDRQYYGYTF.

As concerns this clone: Other DNA sequences in this specimen translate into the identical CDR3. The J gene is TRBJ2-1, the V gene TRBV19; 7 bases are a match to TRBD2. The V and J ends lost 1 base and 2 bases, in that order; junction bases with no gene match: 2. The CDR3 totals 15 residues. Per germline, CDR1 LNHDA and CDR2 SQIVND (reference sequence). The CDR3 nucleotides read TGTGCCAGTAGTATAGCGGGAGGCCCCTACAATGAGCAGTTCTTC. Residues: CASSIAGGPYNEQFF.